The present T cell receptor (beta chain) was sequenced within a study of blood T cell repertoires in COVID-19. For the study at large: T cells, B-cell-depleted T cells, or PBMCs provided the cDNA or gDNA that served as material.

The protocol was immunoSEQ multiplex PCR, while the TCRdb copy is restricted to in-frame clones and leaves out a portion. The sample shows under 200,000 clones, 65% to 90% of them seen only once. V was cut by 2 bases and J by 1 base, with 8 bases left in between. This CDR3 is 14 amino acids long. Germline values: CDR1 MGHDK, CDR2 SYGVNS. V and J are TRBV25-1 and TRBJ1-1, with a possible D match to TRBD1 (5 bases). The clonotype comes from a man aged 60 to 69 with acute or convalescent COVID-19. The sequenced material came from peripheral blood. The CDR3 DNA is TGTGCCAGCAGTGAACGGGGGTCGAACACTGAAGCTTTCTTT. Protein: CASSERGSNTEAFF.